These 10 T cell receptor beta chains came from one sample sequenced in a study of CD8 T cells in ankylosing spondylitis. TCRdb called the 5' RACE reads again in MiXCR, with one record for every CDR3 protein. The table includes a few hundred thousand distinct CDR3 sequences, 20% detected once. The sequenced sample was blood, either unsorted or a sorted T cell fraction (not recorded which). The receptors stem from a male donor with ankylosing spondylitis or in good health (not recorded which).

This clonotype was picked up a small number of times. The chain combines TRBV6-1 with TRBJ1-3; 10 bases agree with TRBD1. V gave up 6 bases and J gave up 2 bases; unmatched junction bases: 7. The CDR3 totals 16 residues. CDR1 is MNHNS and CDR2 is SASEGT in the germline V gene. As DNA, the CDR3 is TGTGCCAGCAGGACCGGGACAGGGGCGACTGGAAACACCATATATTTT. Protein product: CASRTGTGATGNTIYF.

The J gene is TRBJ1-2, the V gene TRBV20-1; D remains unclear. Trimming cost V 3 bases and J 3 bases, with 17 bases left between them. The germline gives CDR1 DFQATT, CDR2 SNEGSKA (reference sequence). The CDR3 covers 15 residues. In nucleotides, the CDR3 is TGCAGTGCTAGCTTGTTCGACCTCGGGGACTATGGCTACACCTTC. This sequence encodes CSASLFDLGDYGYTF.

This clonotype showed up many times. The CDR3, as DNA: TGTGCCAGCAGTGACGGGACAGGGGACGGGAAAGAGACCCAGTACTTC. Translating it yields CASSDGTGDGKETQYF. The chain combines TRBV6-4 with TRBJ2-5, with 10 bases fitting TRBD1. Germline V gene lookup returns CDR1 MRHNA and CDR2 SNTAGT. The length of the CDR3 is 16 residues. J lost 3 bases, V lost 2 bases, and 6 bases had no gene match.

This clonotype appeared a few times. The chain is built from TRBV19 and TRBJ2-7; a possible D gene is TRBD1 (6 bases). The CDR3 runs 14 residues. CDR1 and CDR2 (germline): LNHDA, SQIVND (reference sequence). V lost 3 bases, J lost 0 bases, and 9 bases lay in between. Written as DNA, the CDR3 is TGTGCCAGTAGTATGACAGGTCCCTCCTACGAGCAGTACTTC. Translating gives CASSMTGPSYEQYF. Based on the CDR3 plus reference TRBV19 and TRBJ2-7, the full variable domain is DGGITQSPKYLFRKEGQNVTLSCEQNLNHDAMYWYRQDPGQGLRLIYYSQIVNDFQKGDIAEGYSVSREKKESFPLTVTSAQKNPTAFYLCASSMTGPSYEQYFGPGTRLTVT.

The chain carries TRBV10-3 and TRBJ2-7, with a possible D match to TRBD2 (6 bases). The CDR3 is 16 residues long. CDR1 is ENHRY and CDR2 is SYGVKD in the germline V gene. V was trimmed by 5 bases and J by 0 bases, leaving 17 bases between them. The CDR3 is CAISPSRDSSSYEQYF. As DNA, the CDR3 is TGTGCCATCAGTCCGAGCCGGGACTCGTCCTCCTACGAGCAGTACTTC.

Remarks on this clonotype: Likely a read error: the CDR3 ends without its conserved phenylalanine or tryptophan. The chain has TRBV7-9 and TRBJ2-7; 8 nucleotides match TRBD2. With V trimmed by 7 bases and J by 6 bases, 11 bases remained unmatched. Germline V gives CDR1 SEHNR, CDR2 FQNEAQ (reference sequence). The CDR3 has 14 amino acids. CDR3 bases: TGTGCCAGCACTATAGGTGGTAGCGGGGCCGAGCAGTACTCC. Its translation is CASTIGGSGAEQYS.

This clonotype was recorded a few times. This chain connects TRBV27 to TRBJ2-7; the match to TRBD2 covers 8 bases. This CDR3 has 14 residues. CDR1 is MNHEY and CDR2 is SMNVEV in the germline V gene (reference sequence). V was clipped by 3 bases and J by 2 bases; unmatched bases: 3. The CDR3 is CASSLSSGPYEQYF. DNA of the CDR3: TGTGCCAGCAGTTTGTCTAGCGGGCCCTACGAGCAGTACTTC.

This clonotype showed up just a few times. The chain couples TRBV20-1 to TRBJ1-1; the D gene is possibly TRBD1 (6 bases). This CDR3 is 13 amino acids long. V was trimmed by 5 bases and J by 5 bases, leaving 15 bases between them. Germline V lookup: CDR1 DFQATT, CDR2 SNEGSKA (reference sequence). The CDR3, as DNA: TGCAGTGCTTCCGGACAGCGGGAAACTGAAGCTTTCTTT. Translated, it gives CSASGQRETEAFF.

This clonotype was detected a few times. The genes are TRBV6-1 and TRBJ2-2; TRBD1 or TRBD2 may be the D gene (5 bases each). Germline-derived CDR1 and CDR2 are MNHNS and SASEGT. V lost 6 bases and J 2 bases, leaving 19 bases between the germline ends. The CDR3 has 17 amino acids. The DNA of the CDR3 is TGTGCCAGCAGCCGACCTCCGGGACCCTCAAACACCGGGGAGCTGTTTTTT. Translation: CASSRPPGPSNTGELFF.

The V call is TRBV12-3 or TRBV12-4, the J call TRBJ2-1, with a weak D call TRBD2 (5 bases). V was trimmed by 0 bases and J by 1 base, leaving 7 bases between them. CDR3 length: 15 amino acids. In DNA form, the CDR3 reads TGTGCCAGCAGTTTAGCGTGGACTTCCTACAATGAGCAGTTCTTC. Translated: CASSLAWTSYNEQFF.